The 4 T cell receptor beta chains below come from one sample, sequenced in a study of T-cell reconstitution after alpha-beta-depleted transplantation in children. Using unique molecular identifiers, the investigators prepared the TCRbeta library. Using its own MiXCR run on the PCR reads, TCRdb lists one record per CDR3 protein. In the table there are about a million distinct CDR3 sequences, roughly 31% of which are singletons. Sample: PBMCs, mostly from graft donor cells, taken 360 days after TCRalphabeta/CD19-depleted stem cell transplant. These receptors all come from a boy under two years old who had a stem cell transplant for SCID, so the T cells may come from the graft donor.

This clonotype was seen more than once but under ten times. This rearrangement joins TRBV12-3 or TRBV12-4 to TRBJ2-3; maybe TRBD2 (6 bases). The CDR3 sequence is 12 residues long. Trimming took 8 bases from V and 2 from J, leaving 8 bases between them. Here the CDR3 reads CASGGLTDTQYF. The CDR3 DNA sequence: TGTGCCAGCGGGGGACTCACAGATACGCAGTATTTT.

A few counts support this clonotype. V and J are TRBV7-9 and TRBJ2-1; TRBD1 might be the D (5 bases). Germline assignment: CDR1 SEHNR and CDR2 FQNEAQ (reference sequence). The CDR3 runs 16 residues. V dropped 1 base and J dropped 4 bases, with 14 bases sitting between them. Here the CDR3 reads CASSLGQRERYNEQFF. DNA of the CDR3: TGTGCCAGCAGCTTAGGACAGCGCGAGAGGTACAATGAGCAGTTCTTC. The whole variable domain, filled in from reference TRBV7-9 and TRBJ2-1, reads DTGVSQNPRHKITKRGQNVTFRCDPISEHNRLYWYRQTLGQGPEFLTYFQNEAQLEKSRLLSDRFSAERPKGSFSTLEIQRTEQGDSAMYLCASSLGQRERYNEQFFGPGTRLTVL.

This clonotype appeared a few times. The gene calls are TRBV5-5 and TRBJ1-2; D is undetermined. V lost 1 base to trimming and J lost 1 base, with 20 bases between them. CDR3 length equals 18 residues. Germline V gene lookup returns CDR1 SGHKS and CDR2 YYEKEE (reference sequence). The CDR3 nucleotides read TGTGCCAGCAGCTTGAGCCCCTTTGTGTGGGAGGGTAACTATGGCTACACCTTC. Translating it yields CASSLSPFVWEGNYGYTF.

The chain's CDR3 is CASSPGLAWTADTQYF. The CDR3 bases are TGTGCCAGCAGCCCCGGACTAGCTTGGACGGCAGATACGCAGTATTTT. The V and J genes are TRBV3-1 and TRBJ2-3, with 8 bases fitting TRBD2. V lost 4 bases to trimming and J lost 4 bases; unmatched junction nucleotides: 10. Germline loops: CDR1 LGHDT, CDR2 YNNKEL (reference sequence). The CDR3 covers 16 residues.